This T cell receptor (beta chain) was sequenced for a study of circulating and synovial CD4+ cells in juvenile arthritis. This CDR3 contains 14 residues. CDR1 is SGHRS and CDR2 is YFSETQ in the germline V gene. J gave up 4 bases and V 3 bases, and 6 bases lay outside the gene matches. Sequencing was performed with immunoSEQ multiplex PCR; in TCRdb, only in-frame clones are kept and a portion is missing. Of tens of thousands of clones in the sample, around 93% were seen once. Sequencing used CD4+ T cells from blood. The chain couples TRBV5-1 to TRBJ2-5; 7 bases align to TRBD2. The TCR was taken from a human donor with juvenile idiopathic arthritis. The CDR3 nucleotides are TGCGCCAGCAGCTACGCGGGGGATGCAGAGACCCAGTACTTC. Residues: CASSYAGDAETQYF.